Here is one TCR beta chain with its context. Its antigen is unknown. In germline, CDR1 is SGHNT, CDR2 YYREEE (reference sequence). Deletions cut 0 bases from V and 7 bases from J, with 16 bases between. There are 15 residues in the CDR3. The data were taken from a study of T cell responses to AZD1222 COVID-19 vaccine. Findings of the study overall: Most donors were white British, females outnumbered males, and clonal diversity was possibly underestimated.

Profiled with immunoSEQ multiplex PCR; TCRdb holds only in-frame clones, not every one. The sample has about 150,000 clones; around 89% are singletons. This clonotype was obtained from an adult in good health. The genes are TRBV5-4 and TRBJ1-1; D is unclear. The material was peripheral blood, obtained on day 0 of AZD1222 vaccination. CDR3 sequence (DNA): TGTGCCAGCAGCTTGGACCCGGCGGCCGAGGGTGAAGCTTTCTTT. Translated, it gives CASSLDPAAEGEAFF.